A single sample gave rise to the 8 T cell receptor beta chains below, sequenced in a study of PD-1 blockade in classical Hodgkin lymphoma. Sequencing was performed with immunoSEQ multiplex PCR; in TCRdb, only in-frame clones are kept and a portion is missing. Counted here are 20,000 to 30,000 clones, about 86% occurring once; the ten biggest clones make up 5% to 8%. This sample's time point: cycle 4 day 1 (C4D1), after less than 7 weeks of nivolumab. All trial patients relapsed after autologous stem cell transplantation. The specimen was peripheral blood mononuclear cells (PBMCs), collected before the fourth cycle of nivolumab. The receptors were sampled from a human donor with classical Hodgkin lymphoma.

This rearrangement joins TRBV28 to TRBJ2-7, with D uncertain. This CDR3 region has 11 residues. Trimming took off 4 bases at V and 5 bases at J, with 6 bases between the two ends. Germline V CDR1 and CDR2: MDHEN, SYDVKM. The CDR3 is CASSSPNEQYF. For the CDR3, the DNA is TGTGCCAGCAGTTCTCCGAACGAGCAGTACTTC.

The chain couples TRBV9 to TRBJ2-1, with 14 bases matching TRBD2. V lost 4 bases to trimming and J lost 12 bases; unmatched junction nucleotides: 15. From germline, CDR1 is SGDLS and CDR2 YYNGEE. This CDR3 contains 17 residues. CDR3 in amino acids: CASSPRTSGGPPEGQFF. The CDR3, as DNA: TGTGCCAGCAGCCCCCGGACTAGCGGGGGGCCTCCCGAAGGGCAGTTCTTC.

The chain employs TRBV19 and TRBJ1-4; TRBD1 matches 7 bases. Germline assignment: CDR1 LNHDA and CDR2 SQIVND (reference sequence). The ends lost 8 bases at V and 7 bases at J; junction bases unmatched: 10. The CDR3 consists of 14 residues. The CDR3: CASRLTGTIEKLFF. The CDR3 nucleotides read TGTGCCAGTCGGTTGACAGGGACGATTGAAAAACTGTTTTTT.

The genes are TRBV11-2 and TRBJ1-5; D remains unclear. Trimming shortened V by 2 bases and J by 1 base, and 3 bases separated the two germline ends. Looked up from germline, CDR1 is SGHAT and CDR2 is FQNNGV. CDR3 length equals 13 residues. DNA for the CDR3: TGTGCCAGCAGCTTAATCAGCAATCAGCCCCAGCATTTT. Translation: CASSLISNQPQHF.

The chain recombines TRBV2 with TRBJ2-5; a possible D gene is TRBD2 (5 bases). CDR1 is SNHLY and CDR2 is FYNNEI in the germline V gene. CDR3 size: 14 residues. V shed 4 bases and J shed 1 base, with 10 bases lying between them. CDR3 loop: CASSVEAVQETQYF. CDR3 in DNA: TGTGCCAGCAGTGTGGAAGCGGTCCAAGAGACCCAGTACTTC.

V is TRBV6-6 and J is TRBJ1-4, with 7 bases lining up with TRBD1. There are 14 residues in the CDR3. In germline, CDR1 is MNHNY, CDR2 SVGAGI (reference sequence). Trimming cost V 6 bases and J 3 bases; bases outside gene matches: 4. CDR3 sequence (DNA): TGTGCCAGCAGACCCGGGACAGCTAATGAAAAACTGTTTTTT. The encoded protein is CASRPGTANEKLFF.

J is TRBJ1-2 and V is TRBV27; D may be TRBD1 (5 bases). Trimming took 3 bases from V and 4 from J, leaving 9 bases between them. This CDR3 region has 13 residues. CDR1 MNHEY and CDR2 SMNVEV come from the germline V gene (reference sequence). CDR3: CASSFTGSYGYTF. The CDR3 DNA follows: TGTGCCAGCAGTTTCACAGGTTCCTATGGCTACACCTTC.

V is TRBV7-2 and J is TRBJ1-1; D unclear. Looked up from germline, CDR1 is SGHTA and CDR2 is FQGNSA. Trimming took off 5 bases at V and 5 bases at J, with 6 bases between the two ends. CDR3 size: 11 residues. In DNA form, the CDR3 reads TGTGCCAGCAGCGCCCGGACTGAAGCTTTCTTT. Amino acids: CASSARTEAFF. Supplemented by reference TRBV7-2 and TRBJ1-1, the full variable domain reads GAGVSQSPSNKVTEKGKDVELRCDPISGHTALYWYRQSLGQGLEFLIYFQGNSAPDKSGLPSDRFSAERTGGSVSTLTIQRTQQEDSAVYLCASSARTEAFFGQGTRLTVV.